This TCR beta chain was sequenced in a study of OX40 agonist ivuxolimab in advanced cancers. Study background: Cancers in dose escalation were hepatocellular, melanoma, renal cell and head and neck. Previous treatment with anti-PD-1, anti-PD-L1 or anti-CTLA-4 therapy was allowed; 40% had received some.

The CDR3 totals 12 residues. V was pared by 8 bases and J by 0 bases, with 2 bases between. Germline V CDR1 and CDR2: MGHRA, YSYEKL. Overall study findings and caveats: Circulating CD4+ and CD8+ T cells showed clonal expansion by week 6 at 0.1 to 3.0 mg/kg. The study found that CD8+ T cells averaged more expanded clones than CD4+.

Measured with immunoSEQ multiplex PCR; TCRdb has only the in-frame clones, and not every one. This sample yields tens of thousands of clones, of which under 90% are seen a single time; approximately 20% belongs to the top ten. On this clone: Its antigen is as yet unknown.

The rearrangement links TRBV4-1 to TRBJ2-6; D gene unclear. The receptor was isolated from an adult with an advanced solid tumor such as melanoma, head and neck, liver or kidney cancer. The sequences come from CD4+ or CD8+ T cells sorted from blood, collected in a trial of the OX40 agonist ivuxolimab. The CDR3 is CASSSGANVLTF. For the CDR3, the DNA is TGCGCCAGCTCCTCTGGGGCCAACGTCCTGACTTTC.